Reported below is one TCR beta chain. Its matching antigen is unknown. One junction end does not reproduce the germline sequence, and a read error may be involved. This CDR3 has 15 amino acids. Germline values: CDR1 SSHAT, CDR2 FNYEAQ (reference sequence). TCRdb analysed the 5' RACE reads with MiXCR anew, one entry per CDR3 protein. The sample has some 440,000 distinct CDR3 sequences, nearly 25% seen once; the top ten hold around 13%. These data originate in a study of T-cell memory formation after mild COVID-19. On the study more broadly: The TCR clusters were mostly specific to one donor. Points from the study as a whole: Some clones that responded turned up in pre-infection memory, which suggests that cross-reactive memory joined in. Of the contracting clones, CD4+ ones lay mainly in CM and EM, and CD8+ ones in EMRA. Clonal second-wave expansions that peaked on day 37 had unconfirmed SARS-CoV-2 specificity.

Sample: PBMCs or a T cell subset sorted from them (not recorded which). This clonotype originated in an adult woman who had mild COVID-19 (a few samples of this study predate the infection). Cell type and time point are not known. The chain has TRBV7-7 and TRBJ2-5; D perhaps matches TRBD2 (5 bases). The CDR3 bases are TGTGCTAGCAGTATCGACGGGATCGGGATAGAGACCCAGTACTTC. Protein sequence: CASSIDGIGIETQYF.